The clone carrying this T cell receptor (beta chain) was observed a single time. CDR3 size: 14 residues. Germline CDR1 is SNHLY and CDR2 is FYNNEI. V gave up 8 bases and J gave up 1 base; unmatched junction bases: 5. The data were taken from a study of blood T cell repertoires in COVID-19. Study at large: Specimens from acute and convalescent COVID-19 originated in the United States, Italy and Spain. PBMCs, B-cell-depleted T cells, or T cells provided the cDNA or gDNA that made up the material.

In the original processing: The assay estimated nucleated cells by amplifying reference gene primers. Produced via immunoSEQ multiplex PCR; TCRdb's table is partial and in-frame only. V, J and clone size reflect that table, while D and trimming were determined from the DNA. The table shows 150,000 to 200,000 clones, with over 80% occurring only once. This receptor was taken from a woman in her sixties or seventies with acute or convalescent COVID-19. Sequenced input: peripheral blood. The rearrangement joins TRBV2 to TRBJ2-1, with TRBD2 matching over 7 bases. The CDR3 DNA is TGTGCCAGCGTCCTGGGGGGGTCCTACAATGAGCAGTTCTTC. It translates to CASVLGGSYNEQFF.